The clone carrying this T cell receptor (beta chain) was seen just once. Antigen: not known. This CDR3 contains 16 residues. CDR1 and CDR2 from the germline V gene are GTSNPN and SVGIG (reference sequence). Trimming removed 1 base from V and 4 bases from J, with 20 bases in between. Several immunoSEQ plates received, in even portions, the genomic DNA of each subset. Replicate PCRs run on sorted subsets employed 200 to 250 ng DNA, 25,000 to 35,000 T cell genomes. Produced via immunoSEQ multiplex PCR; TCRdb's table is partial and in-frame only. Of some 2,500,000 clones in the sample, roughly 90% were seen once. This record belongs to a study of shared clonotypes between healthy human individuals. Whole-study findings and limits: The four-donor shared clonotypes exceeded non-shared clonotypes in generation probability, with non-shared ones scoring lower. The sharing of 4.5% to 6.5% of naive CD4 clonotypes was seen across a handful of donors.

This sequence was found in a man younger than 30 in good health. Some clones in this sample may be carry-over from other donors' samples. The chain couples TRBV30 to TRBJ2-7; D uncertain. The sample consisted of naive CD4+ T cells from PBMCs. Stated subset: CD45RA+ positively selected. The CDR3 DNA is TGTGCCTGGAGTGAACCCCGCGAGTTGCCTGATTACGAGCAGTACTTC. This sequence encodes CAWSEPRELPDYEQYF.